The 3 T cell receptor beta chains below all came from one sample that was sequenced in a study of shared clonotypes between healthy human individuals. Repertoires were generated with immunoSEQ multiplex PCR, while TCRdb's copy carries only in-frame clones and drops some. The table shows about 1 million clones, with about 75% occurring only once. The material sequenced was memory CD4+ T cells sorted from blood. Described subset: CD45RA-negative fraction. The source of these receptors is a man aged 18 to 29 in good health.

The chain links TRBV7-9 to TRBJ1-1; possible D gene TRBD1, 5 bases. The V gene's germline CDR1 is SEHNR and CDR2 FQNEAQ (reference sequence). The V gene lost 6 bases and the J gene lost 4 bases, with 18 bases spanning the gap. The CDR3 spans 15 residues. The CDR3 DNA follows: TGTGCCAGCAGGCCGGGTGAGGGGCCGGGCACTGAAGCTTTCTTT. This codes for CASRPGEGPGTEAFF.

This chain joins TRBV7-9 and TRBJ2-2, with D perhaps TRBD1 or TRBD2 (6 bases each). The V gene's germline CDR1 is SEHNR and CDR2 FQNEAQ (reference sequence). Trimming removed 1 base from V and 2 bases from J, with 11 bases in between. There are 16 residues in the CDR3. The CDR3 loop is CASSLVRGTNTGELFF. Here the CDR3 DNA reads TGTGCCAGCAGCTTAGTTCGCGGGACAAACACCGGGGAGCTGTTTTTT. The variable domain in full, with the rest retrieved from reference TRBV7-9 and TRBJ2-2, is DTGVSQNPRHKITKRGQNVTFRCDPISEHNRLYWYRQTLGQGPEFLTYFQNEAQLEKSRLLSDRFSAERPKGSFSTLEIQRTEQGDSAMYLCASSLVRGTNTGELFFGEGSRLTVL.

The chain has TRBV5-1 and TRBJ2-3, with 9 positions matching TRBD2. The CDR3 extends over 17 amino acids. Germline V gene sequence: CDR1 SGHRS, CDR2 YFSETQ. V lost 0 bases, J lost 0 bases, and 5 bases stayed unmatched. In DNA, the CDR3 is TGCGCCAGCAGCTTGGCGGCTAGCGGGGCTAGCACAGATACGCAGTATTTT. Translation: CASSLAASGASTDTQYF.